The 27 T cell receptor beta chains given below trace back to one sample, sequenced in a study of OX40 agonist ivuxolimab in advanced cancers. Method: immunoSEQ multiplex PCR; TCRdb's copy keeps in-frame clones and lacks some. Of about 81,000 clones listed, 85% to 95% are singletons. The input for sequencing was CD4+ or CD8+ T cells sorted from blood, taken in a trial of the OX40 agonist ivuxolimab. The receptors derive from an adult with an advanced solid tumor such as melanoma, head and neck, liver or kidney cancer.

The V call is TRBV7-6, the J call TRBJ2-5; a possible D gene is TRBD1 (6 bases). The germline gives CDR1 SGHVS, CDR2 FNYEAQ. Trimming removed 1 base from V and 1 base from J, with 10 bases in between. This CDR3 has 15 amino acids. CDR3 nucleotide sequence: TGTGCCAGCAGCTTAGGGACAGACCTCCAAGAGACCCAGTACTTC. It encodes CASSLGTDLQETQYF.

The CDR3 coding sequence is TGTGCCAGCAGCCCCACCCTGGACAGGGTCGGGGCAGATACGCAGTATTTT. Protein product: CASSPTLDRVGADTQYF. This rearrangement joins TRBV5-6 to TRBJ2-3, with TRBD1 matching over 8 bases. Germline V gene data show CDR1 as SGHDT and CDR2 as YYEEEE. This CDR3 region has 17 residues. Germline trimming cut 4 bases from V and 4 bases from J; bases unmatched to any gene: 14.

V gene TRBV5-6 combines with J gene TRBJ1-1; tentative D call: TRBD1 (6 bases). CDR3 length equals 13 residues. Trimming removed 4 bases at V and 6 bases at J, with 13 bases between. Germline CDR1 reads SGHDT; CDR2 reads YYEEEE. DNA for the CDR3: TGTGCCAGCAGCCGGGGGCCGGGGTCTGAAGCTTTCTTT. This encodes CASSRGPGSEAFF.

The V call is TRBV19, the J call TRBJ1-2; the D gene is possibly TRBD1 (5 bases). CDR3 length: 14 amino acids. V shed 3 bases and J shed 0 bases, with 8 bases lying between them. Germline V gene data show CDR1 as LNHDA and CDR2 as SQIVND (reference sequence). In DNA, the CDR3 is TGTGCCAGTAGTATCGGGGGGACTAACTATGGCTACACCTTC. As protein: CASSIGGTNYGYTF. The variable domain in full, completed from reference TRBV19 and TRBJ1-2, reads DGGITQSPKYLFRKEGQNVTLSCEQNLNHDAMYWYRQDPGQGLRLIYYSQIVNDFQKGDIAEGYSVSREKKESFPLTVTSAQKNPTAFYLCASSIGGTNYGYTFGSGTRLTVV.

The rearrangement joins TRBV6-5 to TRBJ2-4; weak D call: TRBD2 (6 bases). CDR3 length equals 16 residues. Trimming took 4 bases from V and 0 from J, leaving 13 bases between them. Germline assignment: CDR1 MNHEY and CDR2 SVGAGI. DNA of the CDR3: TGTGCCAGCAGTTCCGGGACTGAACTAGCCAAAAACATTCAGTACTTC. It codes for CASSSGTELAKNIQYF.

This clone occurred once. The V and J genes are TRBV10-3 and TRBJ1-2, with 7 bases aligning to TRBD1. From germline, CDR1 is ENHRY and CDR2 SYGVKD. CDR3 length: 14 residues. The junction had 5 bases not matched to a gene; V was cut back by 4 bases and J by 3 bases. This CDR3 is CAISAGGVHYGYTF. In DNA form, the CDR3 reads TGTGCCATCAGTGCAGGGGGAGTCCACTATGGCTACACCTTC.

The chain carries TRBV5-1 and TRBJ2-5; 8 bases agree with TRBD1. The J call may be in error: the DNA end matches TRBJ2-7 better. Germline-derived CDR1 and CDR2 are SGHRS and YFSETQ. The CDR3 length is 15 residues. CDR3 protein: CASSYGQGPSYEQYF. The CDR3 DNA sequence: TGCGCCAGCAGCTATGGACAGGGACCCTCCTACGAGCAGTACTTC.

A single count supports this clone. The genes are TRBV6-4 and TRBJ1-5; D might be TRBD1 (6 bases). The CDR3 runs to 13 residues. Germline values: CDR1 MRHNA, CDR2 SNTAGT. V gave up 3 bases and J gave up 3 bases, with 6 bases separating them. CDR3 loop: CASSEGHNQPQHF. The CDR3 region has the DNA TGTGCCAGCAGTGAGGGACACAATCAGCCCCAGCATTTT.

This chain uses TRBV2 with TRBJ2-7; perhaps TRBD2 as D (6 bases). The CDR3 loop spans 11 amino acids. Germline V CDR1 and CDR2: SNHLY, FYNNEI. V lost 2 bases, J lost 11 bases, and 10 bases lay in between. The CDR3 here is CASSEWAGKYF. In nucleotides, the CDR3 is TGTGCCAGCAGTGAATGGGCGGGGAAGTACTTC.

This chain links TRBV7-2 with TRBJ1-2, with D uncertain. Trimming pared 5 bases from V and 11 bases from J, leaving 24 bases between. Germline CDR1 reads SGHTA; CDR2 reads FQGNSA. This CDR3 has 15 amino acids. The CDR3 DNA reads as TGTGCCAGCAGCCCCTTGGGTTTGCGGCCCGACGGATACACCTTC. Translated: CASSPLGLRPDGYTF.

By sample fraction, this clone is medium-sized (0.01 to 0.1%). The V gene is TRBV5-8, the J gene TRBJ2-1, with a weak D call TRBD2 (5 bases). Trimming removed 4 bases at V and 9 bases at J, with 11 bases between. In germline, CDR1 is SGHTS, CDR2 YDEGEE. The CDR3 runs to 12 residues. CDR3 residues: CASSTGIVEQFF. CDR3 bases: TGTGCCAGCAGCACCGGGATTGTTGAGCAGTTCTTC.

This sequence joins TRBV19 and TRBJ1-1; a weak D match, TRBD1 (5 bases). Germline V gene lookup returns CDR1 LNHDA and CDR2 SQIVND (reference sequence). This CDR3 has 14 amino acids. Trimming removed 1 base at V and 1 base at J, with 7 bases between. CDR3 sequence reads: CASSIGQGNTEAFF. The CDR3 DNA follows: TGTGCCAGTAGTATAGGTCAGGGGAACACTGAAGCTTTCTTT. Full variable domain (outside the CDR3, taken from reference TRBV19 and TRBJ1-1): DGGITQSPKYLFRKEGQNVTLSCEQNLNHDAMYWYRQDPGQGLRLIYYSQIVNDFQKGDIAEGYSVSREKKESFPLTVTSAQKNPTAFYLCASSIGQGNTEAFFGQGTRLTVV.

A remark on this clone: The junction departs from the called germline gene at one end, perhaps through a read error. The rearrangement uses TRBV7-7 and TRBJ2-1; 15 nucleotides match TRBD2. The CDR3 is made up of 16 amino acids. Germline V lookup: CDR1 SSHAT, CDR2 FNYEAQ (reference sequence). CDR3 nucleotide sequence: TGTGCTAGCAGCCGTGGGACTAGCGGGAGGCCCAATGAGCAGTTCTTC. It encodes CASSRGTSGRPNEQFF.

The chain is built from TRBV29-1 and TRBJ2-7; 9 nucleotides line up with TRBD1. CDR1 and CDR2 from the germline V gene are SQVTM and ANQGSEA. This CDR3 spans 13 amino acids. The V and J ends lost 7 bases and 1 base, in that order; junction bases with no gene match: 5. This CDR3 is CSARQGESYEQYF. The CDR3 DNA follows: TGCAGCGCCCGACAGGGGGAATCCTACGAGCAGTACTTC.

The chain links TRBV9 to TRBJ2-3, with 11 bases lining up with TRBD1. V was pared by 3 bases and J by 2 bases, with 2 bases of the junction left unmatched. The germline gives CDR1 SGDLS, CDR2 YYNGEE. This CDR3 is 15 amino acids long. The CDR3 here is CASSGTGGSTDTQYF. DNA of the CDR3: TGTGCCAGCAGCGGGACAGGGGGCTCCACAGATACGCAGTATTTT.

With regard to this clone: A read error may account for a junction end that differs from germline. The rearrangement joins TRBV2 to TRBJ2-4; 9 nucleotides line up with TRBD2. The germline gives CDR1 SNHLY, CDR2 FYNNEI. The CDR3 length is 12 residues. The CDR3, as DNA: TGTGCCAGCAGTGAAGAGAGCGGGGGGCAGCACTTC. It specifies CASSEESGGQHF. The whole variable domain, filled in from reference TRBV2 and TRBJ2-4, reads EPEVTQTPSHQVTQMGQEVILRCVPISNHLYFYWYRQILGQKVEFLVSFYNNEISEKSEIFDDQFSVERPDGSNFTLKIRSTKLEDSAMYFCASSEESGGQHFGAGTRLSVL.

The rearrangement uses TRBV19 and TRBJ2-7, with unresolved D. The germline CDR1 and CDR2 sequences are LNHDA and SQIVND (reference sequence). Trimming left V 5 bases short and J 3 bases short, with 17 bases between. This CDR3 comprises 15 residues. The CDR3 protein is CASSPAALGSYEQYF. CDR3 DNA: TGTGCCAGTAGTCCCGCCGCACTGGGAAGCTACGAGCAGTACTTC.

The chain employs TRBV6-5 and TRBJ2-7, with D possibly being TRBD2 (5 bases). The V gene's germline CDR1 is MNHEY and CDR2 SVGAGI. With 2 bases removed from V and 6 bases from J, the gap between germline ends came to 11 bases. The CDR3 runs 13 residues. CDR3 DNA: TGTGCCAGCAGTTACGCTTCGGGATTCGAGCAGTACTTC. Encoded protein: CASSYASGFEQYF.

CDR3 in amino acids: CASSQTKDRAYEQYF. The CDR3 nucleotides read TGCGCCAGCAGCCAAACTAAGGACAGGGCCTACGAGCAGTACTTC. The gene calls are TRBV4-1 and TRBJ2-7; 8 bases fit TRBD1. This CDR3 has 15 amino acids. Per germline, CDR1 MGHRA and CDR2 YSYEKL. Trimming took 2 bases from V and 2 from J; bases not matched to a gene: 5.

V is TRBV10-3 and J is TRBJ2-3; D is unclear. The V gene's germline CDR1 is ENHRY and CDR2 SYGVKD. This CDR3 contains 14 residues. Trimming shortened V by 6 bases and J by 4 bases, and 14 bases separated the two germline ends. The CDR3: CAIRDPEGPDTQYF. The DNA of the CDR3 is TGTGCCATCAGGGACCCCGAAGGGCCAGATACGCAGTATTTT.

The rearrangement joins TRBV7-6 to TRBJ1-1, with D possibly matching TRBD1 (6 bases). This CDR3 is 16 amino acids long. Trimming removed 5 bases from V and 0 bases from J, with 16 bases in between. Germline CDR1 SGHVS, CDR2 FNYEAQ. DNA of the CDR3: TGTGCCAGCAGCCGACCTTGGGGGGCTTTGAACACTGAAGCTTTCTTT. It specifies CASSRPWGALNTEAFF.

The chain uses TRBV28 and TRBJ2-7; perhaps TRBD2 as D (5 bases). CDR3 length: 10 amino acids. The germline V gene encodes CDR1 MDHEN and CDR2 SYDVKM. Trimming stripped 2 bases from V and 11 bases from J, with 7 bases between. The CDR3 reads CASSLKEEYF. CDR3 bases: TGTGCCAGCAGTTTAAAGGAGGAGTACTTC.

The chain joins TRBV4-1 to TRBJ2-7; 9 bases map to TRBD1. Germline V lookup: CDR1 MGHRA, CDR2 YSYEKL. V lost 3 bases to trimming and J lost 7 bases; unmatched junction nucleotides: 10. The CDR3 runs 15 residues. CDR3 nucleotides: TGCGCCAGCAGCCATATCGGACAGGGGTTCGTAGAGCAGTACTTC. Residues: CASSHIGQGFVEQYF.

V usage is TRBV6-5 and J usage is TRBJ1-1; no firm D call. This CDR3 is built from 11 residues. Germline loops: CDR1 MNHEY, CDR2 SVGAGI. The ends were cut back, 6 bases at V and 11 bases at J, with 13 bases in the middle. The CDR3 is CASSAGPSAFF. The CDR3 DNA reads as TGTGCCAGCAGCGCAGGCCCATCGGCTTTCTTT.

This chain joins TRBV7-9 and TRBJ2-7; D remains unclear. This CDR3 is 11 amino acids long. V gave up 3 bases and J gave up 5 bases, with 5 bases separating them. CDR1 SEHNR and CDR2 FQNEAQ come from the germline V gene (reference sequence). In DNA, the CDR3 is TGTGCCAGCAGCTTCGGCGACGAGCAGTACTTC. It is translated as CASSFGDEQYF.

CDR3 in DNA: TGTGCCAGCAGCCAAGAAAGTGGCGTGGGTCAGGGGCTTCTCGGCTACACCTTC. The encoded protein is CASSQESGVGQGLLGYTF. The rearrangement links TRBV14 to TRBJ1-2, with TRBD1 as a possible D gene (6 bases). V shed 0 bases and J shed 8 bases, with 25 bases lying between them. Germline loops: CDR1 SGHDN, CDR2 FVKESK. The CDR3 contains 18 residues.

The chain carries TRBV7-8 and TRBJ2-1, with 9 bases lining up with TRBD2. The CDR3 has 15 residues. In germline, CDR1 is SGHVS, CDR2 FQNEAQ. After removal of 0 bases from V and 6 bases from J, the junction contained 3 bases not matched to a gene. The CDR3 nucleotides read TGTGCCAGCAGCTTAGCGGCTAGCGGGGTCAATGAGCAGTTCTTC. It specifies CASSLAASGVNEQFF.